Listed below are T cell receptor beta chains from one sample, sequenced in a study of CD8 T cells in ankylosing spondylitis. One entry per CDR3 protein, called by TCRdb with MiXCR from the 5' RACE reads. This sample has about 42,000 distinct CDR3 sequences; 3% to 4% occur once, and the top ten carry around 4.1%. Sequencing was carried out using blood, either unsorted or a sorted T cell fraction (not recorded which). Receptors were obtained from a female donor with ankylosing spondylitis or in good health (not recorded which). The CDR3 runs from the conserved cysteine through the conserved F or W. Each record gives: CDR3 length, clone size, V gene, J gene, D gene, CDR3 DNA, CDR3 protein. The D gene is left open where the match is weak. The size field reads once, few, many, or a class for an expanded clone.

len: 15; abundance: many; v_gene: TRBV9; j_gene: TRBJ1-6; d_gene: NA; CDR3nt: TGTGCCAGCAGCGTAGACAGGAGGGTTAATTCACCCCTCCACTTT; CDR3aa: CASSVDRRVNSPLHF
len: 15; abundance: many; v_gene: TRBV9; j_gene: TRBJ2-6; d_gene: NA; CDR3nt: TGTGCCAGCACCAAACAGGGATATGGGGCCAACGTCCTGACTTTC; CDR3aa: CASTKQGYGANVLTF
len: 15; abundance: many; v_gene: TRBV9; j_gene: TRBJ2-3; d_gene: NA; CDR3nt: TGTGCCAGCAGCGTAGGGGCAATTAGCACAGATACGCAGTATTTT; CDR3aa: CASSVGAISTDTQYF
len: 13; abundance: many; v_gene: TRBV9; j_gene: TRBJ1-2; d_gene: TRBD1; CDR3nt: TGTGCCAGCAGGGACAGGGGATCCTATGGCTACACCTTC; CDR3aa: CASRDRGSYGYTF
len: 17; abundance: many; v_gene: TRBV9; j_gene: TRBJ2-1; d_gene: TRBD2; CDR3nt: TGTGCCAGCAGCGTAGGAGTTTTGGGGGGGTCGTACAATGAGCAGTTCTTC; CDR3aa: CASSVGVLGGSYNEQFF
len: 15; abundance: many; v_gene: TRBV9; j_gene: TRBJ1-6; d_gene: NA; CDR3nt: TGTGCCAGCAGCGTAGGGGGCAGGTATAATTCACCCCTCCACTTT; CDR3aa: CASSVGGRYNSPLHF
len: 12; abundance: many; v_gene: TRBV9; j_gene: TRBJ2-2; d_gene: NA; CDR3nt: TGTGCCAGCAGCGTAGGGGTCGGGGAGCTGTTTTTT; CDR3aa: CASSVGVGELFF
len: 14; abundance: many; v_gene: TRBV9; j_gene: TRBJ1-2; d_gene: TRBD1; CDR3nt: TGTGCCAGCAAAGGTGACAGGGGGCCCTATGGCTACACCTTC; CDR3aa: CASKGDRGPYGYTF
len: 12; abundance: many; v_gene: TRBV9; j_gene: TRBJ1-1; d_gene: NA; CDR3nt: TGTGCCAGCAGGCCAGTAAACACTGAAGCTTTCTTT; CDR3aa: CASRPVNTEAFF
len: 17; abundance: many; v_gene: TRBV9; j_gene: TRBJ2-3; d_gene: TRBD2; CDR3nt: TGTGCCAGCAGCGTAGAACTAGCGGGGGTCCACACAGATACGCAGTATTTT; CDR3aa: CASSVELAGVHTDTQYF
len: 14; abundance: many; v_gene: TRBV9; j_gene: TRBJ1-1; d_gene: NA; CDR3nt: TGTGCCAGCAGCGTAGCTGGGCAGGGGAGTAAAGCTTTCTTT; CDR3aa: CASSVAGQGSKAFF
len: 15; abundance: many; v_gene: TRBV9; j_gene: TRBJ2-3; d_gene: NA; CDR3nt: TGTGCCAGCAGCGTAGAGGGGGGGCGAACAGATACGCAGTATTTT; CDR3aa: CASSVEGGRTDTQYF
len: 17; abundance: many; v_gene: TRBV9; j_gene: TRBJ2-3; d_gene: TRBD1; CDR3nt: TGTGCCAGCAGCGTCACCGGGTCCACAGGGGCAACAGATACGCAGTATTTT; CDR3aa: CASSVTGSTGATDTQYF
len: 12; abundance: many; v_gene: TRBV9; j_gene: TRBJ2-2; d_gene: NA; CDR3nt: TGTGCCAGCAGCGTAACGGCCGGGGAGCTGTTTTTT; CDR3aa: CASSVTAGELFF
len: 14; abundance: medium-sized; v_gene: TRBV9; j_gene: TRBJ2-3; d_gene: NA; CDR3nt: TGTGCCAGCAGCGTAGATCCAGGGTCAGATACGCAGTATTTT; CDR3aa: CASSVDPGSDTQYF
len: 13; abundance: many; v_gene: TRBV9; j_gene: TRBJ1-1; d_gene: NA; CDR3nt: TGTGCCAGCAGCGTAGGACCGAACACTGAAGCTTTCTTT; CDR3aa: CASSVGPNTEAFF
len: 14; abundance: many; v_gene: TRBV9; j_gene: TRBJ2-7; d_gene: TRBD2; CDR3nt: TGTGCCAGCAGCGCTAGCGGGGGGATGTACGAGCAGTACTTC; CDR3aa: CASSASGGMYEQYF
len: 15; abundance: medium-sized; v_gene: TRBV9; j_gene: TRBJ2-1; d_gene: NA; CDR3nt: TGTGCCAGCAGCGGGCGACTGGGTTCAGACAATGAGCAGTTCTTC; CDR3aa: CASSGRLGSDNEQFF
len: 16; abundance: many; v_gene: TRBV9; j_gene: TRBJ1-2; d_gene: TRBD1; CDR3nt: TGTGCCAGCAGCGCCCTACAGGGGGCCAACTACTATGGCTACACCTTC; CDR3aa: CASSALQGANYYGYTF
len: 13; abundance: many; v_gene: TRBV9; j_gene: TRBJ2-1; d_gene: NA; CDR3nt: TGTGCCAGCAGCGTAGCCGGGAAAAATGAGCAGTTCTTC; CDR3aa: CASSVAGKNEQFF
len: 15; abundance: few; v_gene: TRBV9; j_gene: TRBJ2-5; d_gene: TRBD2; CDR3nt: TGTGCCAGCAGCGGTTCCGGGGGGGCCGTGGAGACCCAGTACTTC; CDR3aa: CASSGSGGAVETQYF
len: 14; abundance: many; v_gene: TRBV9; j_gene: TRBJ2-7; d_gene: NA; CDR3nt: TGTGCCAGCAGCGTAGCGGGTGGTGGCTACGAGCAGTACTTC; CDR3aa: CASSVAGGGYEQYF
len: 13; abundance: many; v_gene: TRBV9; j_gene: TRBJ1-4; d_gene: NA; CDR3nt: TGTGCCAGCAGCACCCAGGACCTTGGAAAACTGTTTTTT; CDR3aa: CASSTQDLGKLFF
len: 14; abundance: many; v_gene: TRBV9; j_gene: TRBJ2-5; d_gene: NA; CDR3nt: TGTGCCAGCAGCGAACAACACGGTCAAGAGACCCAGTACTTC; CDR3aa: CASSEQHGQETQYF
len: 13; abundance: many; v_gene: TRBV9; j_gene: TRBJ1-1; d_gene: NA; CDR3nt: TGTGCCAGCAGCCCTCGGTTGAACACTGAAGCTTTCTTT; CDR3aa: CASSPRLNTEAFF
len: 15; abundance: medium-sized; v_gene: TRBV9; j_gene: TRBJ2-5; d_gene: TRBD1; CDR3nt: TGTGCCAGCAGCGTTAGGACAGGGGGCTTTGAGACCCAGTACTTC; CDR3aa: CASSVRTGGFETQYF
len: 14; abundance: medium-sized; v_gene: TRBV9; j_gene: TRBJ1-1; d_gene: NA; CDR3nt: TGTGCCAGCAGCGTAGAACCCGTATTCACTGAAGCTTTCTTT; CDR3aa: CASSVEPVFTEAFF
len: 17; abundance: many; v_gene: TRBV9; j_gene: TRBJ1-1; d_gene: NA; CDR3nt: TGTGCCAGCAGCGATAACATCATCAGGGATTTGGGCACTGAAGCTTTCTTT; CDR3aa: CASSDNIIRDLGTEAFF
len: 13; abundance: many; v_gene: TRBV9; j_gene: TRBJ1-1; d_gene: TRBD1; CDR3nt: TGTGCCAGCAGCTTCGGACAGGGAGCTGAAGCTTTCTTT; CDR3aa: CASSFGQGAEAFF
len: 15; abundance: medium-sized; v_gene: TRBV9; j_gene: TRBJ1-4; d_gene: NA; CDR3nt: TGTGCCAGCAGCTCAGAGGGAGGTCCAGGGGAAAAACTGTTTTTT; CDR3aa: CASSSEGGPGEKLFF
len: 14; abundance: many; v_gene: TRBV9; j_gene: TRBJ1-6; d_gene: TRBD1; CDR3nt: TGTGCCAGCAGCCCCAGGGGGCTGGATTCACCCCTCCACTTT; CDR3aa: CASSPRGLDSPLHF